This TCR beta chain was obtained from a study of shared clonotypes between healthy human individuals. The CDR3 contains 14 residues. CDR1 is SGHTS and CDR2 is YDEGEE in the germline V gene. V shed 7 bases and J shed 5 bases, with 18 bases lying between them. The method was immunoSEQ multiplex PCR; TCRdb's version includes in-frame clones alone and lacks a portion of them. The repertoire consists of 2 million to 2.5 million clones, with under 97% occurring once and the leading ten covering roughly 0.13%. The V and J genes are TRBV5-8 and TRBJ1-1; possible D gene TRBD1, 6 bases. The sequencing input was naive CD4+ T cells sorted from blood. The subset: CD45RA+ positively selected. This TCR was recovered from a man aged 18 to 35 in good health. CDR3 protein: CASYPNRVGTEAFF. DNA of the CDR3: TGTGCCAGCTATCCCAACAGGGTTGGTACTGAAGCTTTCTTT. Together with reference TRBV5-8 and TRBJ1-1, the CDR3 gives the full variable domain: EAGVTQSPTHLIKTRGQQATLRCSPISGHTSVYWYQQALGLGLQFLLWYDEGEERNRGNFPPRFSGRQFPNYSSELNVNALELEDSALYLCASYPNRVGTEAFFGQGTRLTVV.